A single sample gave rise to the 23 T cell receptor beta chains below, sequenced in a study of tissue T cells after allogeneic stem cell transplantation. Here immunoSEQ multiplex PCR was the method, and the copy in TCRdb shows in-frame clones only, minus some. The sample consists of 750 to 1,000 clones, about 66% of them appearing once. This material consisted of liver tissue, taken at autopsy. The receptors stem from a male patient older than 55 with steroid-refractory graft-versus-host disease after an allogeneic stem cell transplant. The graft donor may have contributed some T cells.

This clone is termed large. The CDR3 DNA follows: TGTGCCAGCAGATCCCAGGGGTTACTGTTTTTT. Amino acids: CASRSQGLLFF. V is TRBV27 and J is TRBJ1-4; D is possibly TRBD1 (6 bases). CDR3 size: 11 residues. Germline CDR1 and CDR2: MNHEY and SMNVEV (reference sequence). Trimming shortened V by 6 bases and J by 13 bases, and 12 bases separated the two germline ends.

This clone was recorded once. The gene calls are TRBV3-1 (or the pseudogene TRBV3-2) and TRBJ1-2; D not resolved. Germline V CDR1 and CDR2: LGHDT, YNNKEL (reference sequence). Trimming removed 2 bases at V and 2 bases at J, with 6 bases between. The CDR3 has 13 residues. The CDR3 spells CASSQTANYGYTF. The CDR3 DNA reads TGTGCCAGCAGCCAAACAGCGAACTATGGCTACACCTTC.

This chain uses TRBV7-3 with TRBJ1-3; D is possibly TRBD1 (5 bases). The CDR3 totals 14 residues. Trimming shortened V by 3 bases and J by 0 bases, and 6 bases separated the two germline ends. The V gene's germline CDR1 is SGHTA and CDR2 FQGTGA. The DNA of the CDR3 is TGTGCCAGCAGCTTGGGGGGCTCTGGAAACACCATATATTTT. Residues: CASSLGGSGNTIYF.

The CDR3 DNA follows: TGCGCCAGCAGCAAACAGGGCTGGGAGACCCAGTACTTC. Protein: CASSKQGWETQYF. This chain connects TRBV5-1 to TRBJ2-5, with D possibly TRBD1 on 6 matching bases. Germline lookup yields CDR1 SGHRS and CDR2 YFSETQ. Trimming took 4 bases from V and 5 from J, leaving 12 bases between them. The CDR3 extends over 13 amino acids.

The chain carries TRBV7-9 and TRBJ2-2; 11 nucleotides match TRBD2. This CDR3 spans 19 amino acids. CDR1 and CDR2 (germline): SEHNR, FQNEAQ (reference sequence). After removal of 5 bases from V and 0 bases from J, the junction contained 11 bases not matched to a gene. CDR3 protein: CASSPTSGGANANTGELFF. CDR3 nucleotide sequence: TGTGCCAGCAGCCCAACTAGCGGGGGAGCTAACGCGAACACCGGGGAGCTGTTTTTT. The whole variable domain, filled in from reference TRBV7-9 and TRBJ2-2, reads DTGVSQNPRHKITKRGQNVTFRCDPISEHNRLYWYRQTLGQGPEFLTYFQNEAQLEKSRLLSDRFSAERPKGSFSTLEIQRTEQGDSAMYLCASSPTSGGANANTGELFFGEGSRLTVL.

The gene calls are TRBV11-2 and TRBJ1-4, with TRBD1 as a possible D gene (5 bases). Trimming removed 4 bases from V and 7 bases from J, with 16 bases in between. The CDR3 has 15 residues. CDR1 is SGHAT, CDR2 FQNNGV, per germline. Here the CDR3 DNA reads TGTGCCAGCAGCTCGCGAGAGGGGACTGGTGAAAAACTGTTTTTT. It translates to CASSSREGTGEKLFF.

In its sample, this clone is large. The chain recombines TRBV18 with TRBJ2-5; possibly TRBD2 for D (5 bases). V lost 0 bases to trimming and J lost 3 bases, with 5 bases between them. The CDR3 has 13 amino acids. Per germline, CDR1 KGHSH and CDR2 LQKENI. The CDR3 DNA reads TGTGCCAGCTCACCACCCGGGGAAGAGACCCAGTACTTC. Translated, it gives CASSPPGEETQYF.

This clone was detected a few times. The V and J genes are TRBV7-9 and TRBJ1-1, with D unclear. The CDR3 loop spans 13 amino acids. From germline, CDR1 is SEHNR and CDR2 FQNEAQ (reference sequence). V dropped 5 bases and J dropped 0 bases, with 7 bases sitting between them. The chain's CDR3 is CASSAEVNTEAFF. CDR3 DNA: TGTGCCAGCAGCGCTGAGGTGAACACTGAAGCTTTCTTT.

This sequence joins TRBV19 and TRBJ2-7, with D maybe TRBD2 (7 bases). The CDR3 spans 14 residues. Germline-derived CDR1 and CDR2 are LNHDA and SQIVND (reference sequence). V shed 5 bases and J shed 2 bases, with 13 bases lying between them. CDR3 bases: TGTGCCAGTAGTCAGTCGGGGGGCACCTACGAGCAGTACTTC. Translating it yields CASSQSGGTYEQYF. Based on the CDR3 plus reference TRBV19 and TRBJ2-7, the full variable domain is DGGITQSPKYLFRKEGQNVTLSCEQNLNHDAMYWYRQDPGQGLRLIYYSQIVNDFQKGDIAEGYSVSREKKESFPLTVTSAQKNPTAFYLCASSQSGGTYEQYFGPGTRLTVT.

Only a few counts were recorded for this clone. A much more abundant neighbour one base away suggests this may be a read error. The genes are TRBV5-6 and TRBJ2-5; TRBD2 agrees at 8 bases. CDR3 length: 15 residues. J was trimmed by 4 bases and V by 10 bases; bases with no gene match: 15. The V gene's germline CDR1 is SGHDT and CDR2 YYEEEE. The CDR3 sequence is CARRWGAGGGETQYF. CDR3 in DNA: TGTGCCCGCCGCTGGGGGGCCGGGGGGGGAGAGACCCAGTACTTC. Drawing the rest from reference TRBV5-6 and TRBJ2-5, the complete variable domain is DAGVTQSPTHLIKTRGQQVTLRCSPKSGHDTVSWYQQALGQGPQFIFQYYEEEERQRGNFPDRFSGHQFPNYSSELNVNALLLGDSALYLCARRWGAGGGETQYFGPGTRLLVL.

The chain employs TRBV27 and TRBJ1-1; 9 bases align to TRBD1. The V and J ends lost 6 bases and 3 bases, in that order; junction bases with no gene match: 2. CDR3 size: 13 residues. The V gene's germline CDR1 is MNHEY and CDR2 SMNVEV (reference sequence). In nucleotides, the CDR3 is TGTGCCAGCAGGACAGGGGGGTACACTGAAGCTTTCTTT. Translating it yields CASRTGGYTEAFF.

The rearrangement joins TRBV29-1 to TRBJ2-2, with D tentatively TRBD1 (6 bases). The CDR3 is 13 amino acids. Germline V gene data show CDR1 as SQVTM and CDR2 as ANQGSEA. Trimming cost V 6 bases and J 5 bases, with 13 bases left between them. CDR3 nucleotides: TGCAGCGTCGACAGGTGGGAGACCGGGGAGCTGTTTTTT. This sequence encodes CSVDRWETGELFF.

V and J are TRBV10-3 and TRBJ1-6; perhaps TRBD1 as D (6 bases). V lost 6 bases and J 9 bases, leaving 18 bases between the germline ends. The CDR3 is 15 amino acids. CDR1 is ENHRY and CDR2 is SYGVKD in the germline V gene. CDR3 protein: CAISLQGVEISPLHF. CDR3 sequence (DNA): TGTGCCATCAGCCTACAGGGAGTCGAAATTTCACCCCTCCACTTT.

The chain has TRBV7-6 and TRBJ1-5, with TRBD1 matching over 7 bases. Trimming took 3 bases from V and 3 from J; bases not matched to a gene: 20. Germline V gene data show CDR1 as SGHVS and CDR2 as FNYEAQ. This CDR3 region has 20 residues. The CDR3 DNA is TGTGCCAGCAGCTTTAATCCTGACGAAGAAGCAGGGGGGTTCAATCAGCCCCAGCATTTT. Translation: CASSFNPDEEAGGFNQPQHF.

This clone is large within its sample. The chain has TRBV3-1 (or the pseudogene TRBV3-2) and TRBJ2-3; no clear D. The germline V and J ends were trimmed by 1 base and 6 bases, with 11 bases remaining between them. CDR1 is LGHDT and CDR2 is YNNKEL in the germline V gene (reference sequence). The CDR3 is 14 amino acids. The CDR3 nucleotides are TGTGCCAGCAGCCAAGGCAGGCCGGCGGATACGCAGTATTTT. It yields the protein CASSQGRPADTQYF.

In this sample, this clone turned up a few times. Sequence at one end of the junction differs from germline and may be a read error. The chain carries TRBV2 and TRBJ1-2; TRBD1 agrees at 7 bases. The CDR3 loop spans 12 amino acids. The germline V gene encodes CDR1 SNHLY and CDR2 FYNNEI. The CDR3 DNA reads TGTGCCAGCAGCGAAGGGGGCGTTGGCTACACCTTC. Translation: CASSEGGVGYTF.

The chain couples TRBV5-8 to TRBJ1-4; D may be TRBD1 (5 bases). CDR1 and CDR2 from the germline V gene are SGHTS and YDEGEE. V lost 4 bases to trimming and J lost 8 bases, with 18 bases between them. The CDR3 has 15 residues. CDR3 protein: CASSEGTRRTEKLFF. CDR3 DNA sequence: TGTGCCAGCAGCGAAGGGACCCGACGAACCGAAAAACTGTTTTTT.

The chain combines TRBV7-2 with TRBJ1-3; the D is unclear. The CDR3 length is 14 residues. Germline loops: CDR1 SGHTA, CDR2 FQGNSA. V lost 4 bases to trimming and J lost 1 base, with 8 bases between them. CDR3 loop: CASSSGLSGNTIYF. CDR3 in DNA: TGTGCCAGCAGCTCCGGACTATCTGGAAACACCATATATTTT.

The rearrangement joins TRBV11-3 to TRBJ2-3; D is unresolved. Trimming took off 4 bases at V and 6 bases at J, with 11 bases between the two ends. This CDR3 has 13 amino acids. The germline gives CDR1 SGHNT, CDR2 YENEEA. Written as DNA, the CDR3 is TGTGCCAGCAGCTCAAACCAGAGGGATACGCAGTATTTT. Protein product: CASSSNQRDTQYF. The whole variable domain, remainder taken from reference TRBV11-3 and TRBJ2-3, is EAGVVQSPRYKIIEKKQPVAFWCNPISGHNTLYWYLQNLGQGPELLIRYENEEAVDDSQLPKDRFSAERLKGVDSTLKIQPAELGDSAVYLCASSSNQRDTQYFGPGTRLTVL.

The gene calls are TRBV15 and TRBJ2-5; tentatively, D is TRBD2 (7 bases). The length of the CDR3 is 16 residues. V lost 5 bases, J lost 1 base, and 17 bases lay in between. The germline V gene encodes CDR1 LNHNV and CDR2 YYDKDF (reference sequence). CDR3 residues: CATSEGGRGAQETQYF. CDR3 DNA sequence: TGTGCCACCAGCGAAGGGGGTCGGGGGGCCCAAGAGACCCAGTACTTC.

The DNA of the CDR3 is TGTGCCAGTAGTATTGATGGGAGGAGGGAGACCCAGTACTTC. It specifies CASSIDGRRETQYF. The V and J genes are TRBV19 and TRBJ2-5, with TRBD2 as a possible D gene (6 bases). The CDR3 extends over 14 amino acids. Germline V gives CDR1 LNHDA, CDR2 SQIVND (reference sequence). V gave up 3 bases and J gave up 5 bases, with 13 bases separating them.

The gene calls are TRBV7-2 and TRBJ1-6; D unresolved. V gave up 2 bases and J gave up 10 bases, with 12 bases separating them. The CDR3 is 14 amino acids. Germline V gives CDR1 SGHTA, CDR2 FQGNSA. The CDR3 sequence is CASSLYLDKSPLHF. CDR3 coding DNA: TGTGCCAGCAGCTTATATCTTGACAAGTCACCCCTCCACTTT.

The rearrangement links TRBV2 to TRBJ1-3; no clear D gene. V dropped 11 bases and J dropped 1 base, with 9 bases sitting between them. Germline-derived CDR1 and CDR2 are SNHLY and FYNNEI. The CDR3 contains 12 residues. CDR3 amino acids: CARKASGNTIYF. For the CDR3, the DNA is TGTGCCCGCAAGGCATCTGGAAACACCATATATTTT.